Listed below are T cell receptor beta chains from one sample, sequenced in a study of identical twins. From the 5' RACE reads, TCRdb called clonotypes with MiXCR, one entry per CDR3 protein. Here the sample spans 150,000 or so distinct CDR3 sequences, approximately 4% being singletons. Source material: memory T cells sorted from blood. Source of these receptors: a man aged 18 to 30 in good health. The CDR3 runs from the conserved cysteine through the conserved F or W. D genes are given only for firm matches. Sizes are listed as how often the clone was seen (once, few, many) or a class if it is expanded.

D gene: NA; clone size: many; J gene: TRBJ2-7; V gene: TRBV29-1; CDR3 protein: CSAKKDVGIEQYF; CDR3 DNA: TGCAGCGCAAAGAAGGACGTGGGGATCGAGCAGTACTTC
D gene: NA; clone size: many; J gene: TRBJ2-5; V gene: TRBV10-3; CDR3 protein: CAISGGPETQYF; CDR3 DNA: TGTGCCATCAGTGGGGGTCCGGAGACCCAGTACTTC
D gene: NA; clone size: few; J gene: TRBJ1-5; V gene: TRBV19; CDR3 protein: CASSRAQEGKTQPQHF; CDR3 DNA: TGTGCCAGTAGTAGGGCGCAGGAAGGGAAGACTCAGCCCCAGCATTTT
D gene: TRBD2; clone size: many; J gene: TRBJ2-1; V gene: TRBV2; CDR3 protein: CASGFLSGAYNEQFF; CDR3 DNA: TGTGCCAGCGGGTTCCTTAGCGGGGCCTACAATGAGCAGTTCTTC
D gene: TRBD2; clone size: many; J gene: TRBJ2-1; V gene: TRBV20-1; CDR3 protein: CSAVTSGRAAREQFF; CDR3 DNA: TGCAGTGCTGTTACTAGCGGGAGGGCCGCCCGGGAGCAGTTCTTC
D gene: NA; clone size: many; J gene: TRBJ2-6; V gene: TRBV7-9; CDR3 protein: CASSPRTAGANVLTF; CDR3 DNA: TGTGCCAGCAGCCCAAGGACAGCTGGGGCCAACGTCCTGACTTTC
D gene: TRBD1; clone size: many; J gene: TRBJ1-6; V gene: TRBV20-1; CDR3 protein: CSAARDRNSPLHF; CDR3 DNA: TGCAGTGCTGCTAGGGACAGGAATTCACCCCTCCACTTT
D gene: NA; clone size: many; J gene: TRBJ2-5; V gene: TRBV7-2; CDR3 protein: CASSPGGTPKTQYF; CDR3 DNA: TGTGCCAGCAGCCCAGGGGGGACCCCTAAGACCCAGTACTTC
D gene: NA; clone size: many; J gene: TRBJ1-3; V gene: TRBV11-2; CDR3 protein: CASSFSDSPVGNTIYF; CDR3 DNA: TGTGCCAGCAGCTTTTCGGACAGCCCGGTAGGAAACACCATATATTTT
D gene: NA; clone size: many; J gene: TRBJ2-4; V gene: TRBV12-3/TRBV12-4; CDR3 protein: CASSRGLAKNIQYF; CDR3 DNA: TGTGCCAGCAGTCGAGGGCTAGCCAAAAACATTCAGTACTTC
D gene: TRBD1; clone size: many; J gene: TRBJ1-5; V gene: TRBV29-1; CDR3 protein: CSVKGAAGTGPNQPQHF; CDR3 DNA: TGCAGCGTAAAGGGTGCCGCTGGGACAGGGCCAAATCAGCCCCAGCATTTT
D gene: NA; clone size: many; J gene: TRBJ2-7; V gene: TRBV5-1; CDR3 protein: CASGDNSYEQYF; CDR3 DNA: TGCGCCAGCGGGGACAACTCCTACGAGCAGTACTTC
D gene: TRBD1; clone size: many; J gene: TRBJ2-3; V gene: TRBV20-1; CDR3 protein: CSARGQGVGDTQYF; CDR3 DNA: TGCAGTGCTAGAGGCCAGGGGGTTGGAGATACGCAGTATTTT
D gene: NA; clone size: many; J gene: TRBJ2-7; V gene: TRBV20-1; CDR3 protein: CSARDQGVVDEQYF; CDR3 DNA: TGCAGTGCTAGAGACCAAGGCGTGGTGGACGAGCAGTACTTC